Below are 25 T cell receptor beta chains sequenced from a single sample in a study of OX40 agonist ivuxolimab in advanced cancers. The data were produced by immunoSEQ multiplex PCR, yet TCRdb's version contains in-frame clones alone and is incomplete. This table has around 80,000 clones, around 86% appearing once. The sample was CD4+ or CD8+ T cells sorted from blood, taken in a trial of the OX40 agonist ivuxolimab. The receptors were sampled from an adult with an advanced solid tumor such as melanoma, head and neck, liver or kidney cancer.

V is TRBV7-2 and J is TRBJ2-1; 7 bases agree with TRBD1. CDR3 size: 15 residues. V was clipped by 3 bases and J by 6 bases; unmatched bases: 8. The germline gives CDR1 SGHTA, CDR2 FQGNSA. The CDR3 spells CASSFSGTDGNEQFF. Here the CDR3 DNA reads TGTGCCAGCAGCTTCTCCGGGACAGATGGCAATGAGCAGTTCTTC. The complete variable domain, with remaining parts taken from reference TRBV7-2 and TRBJ2-1, reads GAGVSQSPSNKVTEKGKDVELRCDPISGHTALYWYRQSLGQGLEFLIYFQGNSAPDKSGLPSDRFSAERTGGSVSTLTIQRTQQEDSAVYLCASSFSGTDGNEQFFGPGTRLTVL.

This CDR3 reads CASSPLSGSTRKNEKLFF. As DNA, the CDR3 is TGTGCCAGCAGCCCCCTGTCGGGGTCGACGAGGAAAAATGAAAAACTGTTTTTT. The chain combines TRBV7-9 with TRBJ1-4; D unresolved. The CDR3 has 18 amino acids. Germline values: CDR1 SEHNR, CDR2 FQNEAQ (reference sequence). Trimming shortened V by 5 bases and J by 5 bases, and 24 bases separated the two germline ends.

The V gene is TRBV5-1, the J gene TRBJ1-1; no clear D. The CDR3 length is 16 residues. The germline CDR1 and CDR2 sequences are SGHRS and YFSETQ. V lost 3 bases to trimming and J lost 3 bases, with 18 bases between them. In DNA, the CDR3 is TGCGCCAGCAGCTCCGGAGGGAGCTTTAGGTACACTGAAGCTTTCTTT. Translating it yields CASSSGGSFRYTEAFF.

The CDR3 DNA reads as TGTGCCAGTAGCGATAGGGGTTCAACTAATGAAAAACTGTTTTTT. Its translation is CASSDRGSTNEKLFF. The gene calls are TRBV19 and TRBJ1-4, with a possible D match to TRBD1 (5 bases). The V end was cut by 6 bases, the J end by 0 bases, with 11 bases between. The germline gives CDR1 LNHDA, CDR2 SQIVND (reference sequence). The CDR3 totals 15 residues.

The chain joins TRBV14 to TRBJ2-1; TRBD2 aligns across 15 bases. This CDR3 is 15 amino acids long. Germline V gene sequence: CDR1 SGHDN, CDR2 FVKESK. The J segment lost 15 bases and the V segment lost 4 bases, leaving 10 bases of the junction unmatched. CDR3 DNA: TGTGCCAGCAGCCCGCCAGGGACTAGCGGGGGGTGGCTGTTCTTC. As protein: CASSPPGTSGGWLFF.

This chain uses TRBV2 with TRBJ2-1; D call uncertain. CDR3 length: 14 residues. CDR1 SNHLY and CDR2 FYNNEI come from the germline V gene. The V end was cut by 2 bases, the J end by 6 bases, with 11 bases between. DNA for the CDR3: TGTGCCAGCAGTGAATTTTGGGCTGGCAATGAGCAGTTCTTC. Its translation is CASSEFWAGNEQFF. The variable domain in full, completed from reference TRBV2 and TRBJ2-1, reads EPEVTQTPSHQVTQMGQEVILRCVPISNHLYFYWYRQILGQKVEFLVSFYNNEISEKSEIFDDQFSVERPDGSNFTLKIRSTKLEDSAMYFCASSEFWAGNEQFFGPGTRLTVL.

The chain couples TRBV4-3 to TRBJ2-7; no clear D. The CDR3 length is 15 residues. V lost 6 bases and J lost 2, with 17 bases in between. Germline values: CDR1 LGHNA, CDR2 YSLEER. The DNA of the CDR3 is TGCGCCAGCAGTCAACAGCCGCAAATCCCCTACGAGCAGTACTTC. This gives the protein CASSQQPQIPYEQYF.

The chain employs TRBV7-6 and TRBJ2-3; D possibly corresponds to TRBD2 (6 bases). CDR1 SGHVS and CDR2 FNYEAQ come from the germline V gene. There are 16 residues in the CDR3. Trimming took off 0 bases at V and 1 base at J, with 11 bases between the two ends. CDR3 loop: CASSLAAGKRTDTQYF. CDR3 nucleotide sequence: TGTGCCAGCAGCTTAGCGGCGGGGAAACGCACAGATACGCAGTATTTT.

The chain employs TRBV11-3 and TRBJ2-7; TRBD1 agrees at 9 bases. The CDR3 is 19 amino acids. From germline, CDR1 is SGHNT and CDR2 YENEEA. Trimming took 1 base from V and 3 from J; bases not matched to a gene: 16. The CDR3 sequence: CASSLGASLFEDRGYEQYF. In DNA form, the CDR3 reads TGTGCCAGCAGCTTAGGAGCGTCGCTTTTTGAGGACAGGGGCTACGAGCAGTACTTC.

The chain is built from TRBV7-8 and TRBJ2-3; 13 bases match TRBD2. CDR3 length: 16 residues. CDR1 and CDR2 (germline): SGHVS, FQNEAQ. The trim removed 4 bases at V and 0 bases at J, leaving 1 base unmatched. The CDR3 spells CASSSTSGRSTDTQYF. The CDR3, as DNA: TGTGCCAGCAGCTCGACTAGCGGGAGGAGCACAGATACGCAGTATTTT.

This chain joins TRBV19 and TRBJ1-3; D unresolved. Trimming cost V 5 bases and J 4 bases, with 12 bases left between them. Germline CDR1 is LNHDA and CDR2 is SQIVND (reference sequence). The CDR3 runs 14 residues. The CDR3 is CASSAPPYGNTIYF. The DNA of the CDR3 is TGTGCCAGTAGTGCCCCCCCGTACGGAAACACCATATATTTT.

J is TRBJ1-2 and V is TRBV18, with a tentative D call TRBD1 (5 bases). Trimming took off 2 bases at V and 8 bases at J, with 15 bases between the two ends. The germline gives CDR1 KGHSH, CDR2 LQKENI. The CDR3 has 14 amino acids. Here the CDR3 DNA reads TGTGCCAGCTCACCAACCCAGGGAATAGTGGGCTACACCTTC. This gives the protein CASSPTQGIVGYTF.

Only one count was recorded for this clone. The chain uses TRBV12-5 and TRBJ2-1; TRBD2 aligns across 8 bases. The V segment lost 5 bases and the J segment 7 bases; nucleotides outside the gene matches: 16. The germline V gene encodes CDR1 LGHNT and CDR2 FRNRAP. The CDR3 runs 17 residues. Written as DNA, the CDR3 is TGTGCTAGTGGTCCCTCTTACTCCAGCGGGGGAGGGAATGAGCAGTTCTTC. This codes for CASGPSYSSGGGNEQFF.

V and J are TRBV9 and TRBJ1-6, with D maybe TRBD1 (5 bases). Trimming shortened V by 3 bases and J by 7 bases, and 29 bases separated the two germline ends. This CDR3 contains 20 residues. Germline CDR1 and CDR2: SGDLS and YYNGEE. The CDR3 reads CASSGGGTRGSGEWNSPLHF. Written as DNA, the CDR3 is TGTGCCAGCAGCGGGGGGGGGACCCGTGGGAGTGGGGAGTGGAATTCACCCCTCCACTTT.

This clone came up once. The rearrangement joins TRBV16 to TRBJ1-3, with D tentatively TRBD1 (6 bases). The CDR3 covers 14 residues. Per the germline V gene, CDR1 is KGHSY and CDR2 is FQNENV. Trimming removed 4 bases at V and 6 bases at J, with 13 bases between. CDR3 in DNA: TGTGCCAGCAGCCTTTCCGACAGGACAAACACCATATATTTT. Its protein product is CASSLSDRTNTIYF.

The V gene is TRBV18, the J gene TRBJ2-3; TRBD2 is a possible D gene (6 bases). V gave up 2 bases and J gave up 1 base, with 7 bases separating them. Germline values: CDR1 KGHSH, CDR2 LQKENI. The CDR3 has 14 amino acids. CDR3 in DNA: TGTGCCAGCTCACCATCGGGGGGCACAGATACGCAGTATTTT. This sequence encodes CASSPSGGTDTQYF.

The J gene is TRBJ1-4, the V gene TRBV5-1; 7 nucleotides match TRBD1. Germline trimming cut 4 bases from V and 7 bases from J; bases unmatched to any gene: 7. Looked up from germline, CDR1 is SGHRS and CDR2 is YFSETQ. CDR3 length: 14 amino acids. As DNA, the CDR3 is TGCGCCAGCAGCCGACAGGGAATAGGTGAAAAACTGTTTTTT. This codes for CASSRQGIGEKLFF.

The chain uses TRBV18 and TRBJ2-7; D is perhaps TRBD1 (6 bases). CDR3 size: 13 residues. Germline V CDR1 and CDR2: KGHSH, LQKENI. V shed 3 bases and J shed 4 bases, with 10 bases lying between them. In DNA form, the CDR3 reads TGTGCCAGCTCACCGGAAGGGGGATACGAGCAGTACTTC. Translation: CASSPEGGYEQYF.

The chain uses TRBV25-1 and TRBJ1-2, with TRBD1 matching 7 bases. The CDR3 consists of 13 residues. Germline V gene sequence: CDR1 MGHDK, CDR2 SYGVNS. J lost 4 bases, V lost 5 bases, and 4 bases had no gene match. CDR3 region: CASSRDSGYGYTF. CDR3 nucleotides: TGTGCCAGCAGTAGGGACAGTGGCTATGGCTACACCTTC.

The V call is TRBV5-1, the J call TRBJ1-5; TRBD1 is a possible D gene (6 bases). V dropped 5 bases and J dropped 4 bases, with 10 bases sitting between them. Germline V gene sequence: CDR1 SGHRS, CDR2 YFSETQ. This CDR3 comprises 13 residues. The CDR3 spells CASSRTVNQPQHF. As DNA, the CDR3 is TGCGCCAGCAGTCGGACAGTGAATCAGCCCCAGCATTTT.

The chain is built from TRBV7-8 and TRBJ2-7; 7 bases are a match to TRBD2. Trimming removed 3 bases from V and 4 bases from J; junction bases left unmatched: 18. The CDR3 consists of 18 residues. Germline V lookup: CDR1 SGHVS, CDR2 FQNEAQ. CDR3 in DNA: TGTGCCAGCAGCTTGAAGGCTAGCGGCCCATCGGGGTGGTACGAGCAGTACTTC. As protein: CASSLKASGPSGWYEQYF.

V and J are TRBV6-1 and TRBJ1-3; 7 bases fit TRBD1. The CDR3 totals 16 residues. Looked up from germline, CDR1 is MNHNS and CDR2 is SASEGT. The V segment lost 4 bases and the J segment 2 bases; nucleotides outside the gene matches: 8. The CDR3: CASSGRQGSTGNTIYF. The CDR3 bases are TGTGCCAGCAGTGGAAGACAGGGTTCAACTGGAAACACCATATATTTT.

The chain couples TRBV7-6 to TRBJ1-2, with TRBD1 matching over 9 bases. The CDR3 is made up of 15 amino acids. Per germline, CDR1 SGHVS and CDR2 FNYEAQ. Germline trimming cut 4 bases from V and 8 bases from J; bases unmatched to any gene: 11. The CDR3 protein is CASSSQPGTGLGYTF. In DNA, the CDR3 is TGTGCCAGCAGCTCACAACCCGGGACAGGGTTAGGCTACACCTTC.

V usage is TRBV11-2 and J usage is TRBJ2-1; D gene unclear. The CDR3 covers 15 residues. Germline V gene lookup returns CDR1 SGHAT and CDR2 FQNNGV. Trimming took 1 base from V and 6 from J, leaving 13 bases between them. The DNA for the CDR3 is TGTGCCAGCAGCTTAGGGCTGGAACGGGCCAATGAGCAGTTCTTC. It codes for CASSLGLERANEQFF.

This rearrangement joins TRBV11-2 to TRBJ2-3; 9 positions match TRBD2. V was clipped by 5 bases and J by 2 bases; unmatched bases: 8. Germline CDR1 reads SGHAT; CDR2 reads FQNNGV. The CDR3 loop spans 16 amino acids. The CDR3 DNA reads as TGTGCCAGCAGCCCAGGGCCTAGCGGGGTCACAGATACGCAGTATTTT. This encodes CASSPGPSGVTDTQYF.